This paragraph reports one T cell receptor (beta chain). Its matching antigen is unknown. These data belong to a study of response to subunit inactivated influenza vaccine. Study results and limitations: Authors suggested that a seasonal influenza vaccination recruits few new T cells each time.

V lost 6 bases and J lost 3, with 17 bases in between. Germline V gives CDR1 SEHNR, CDR2 FQNEAQ (reference sequence). The CDR3 loop spans 15 amino acids. TCRdb recomputed calls from the RT-PCR reads with MiXCR, one row per CDR3 protein. The sample includes over 150,000 distinct CDR3 sequences, about 10% of them seen just once. The sequence was collected from a man between 50 and 70 years old who received an inactivated influenza vaccine. This sample comprised CD8+ T cells sorted from PBMCs, obtained 23 to 25 months after vaccination. The chain couples TRBV7-9 to TRBJ2-5; D remains ambiguous. CDR3 nucleotides: TGTGCCAGCAGACACTACCCGGACCCTAAAGAGACCCAGTACTTC. Translated, it gives CASRHYPDPKETQYF.